These 19 T cell receptor beta chains originate from one sample sequenced in a study of blood T cell repertoires in COVID-19. The method was immunoSEQ multiplex PCR; TCRdb's version includes in-frame clones alone and lacks a portion of them. This sample has under 400,000 clones, with roughly 85% found just once. Sequenced material: PBMCs or T cells enriched from blood (not recorded which). The receptor source for this set is a woman aged 40 to 50 with acute COVID-19.

This rearrangement joins TRBV5-4 to TRBJ1-1; perhaps TRBD1 as D (6 bases). V was clipped by 10 bases and J by 3 bases, with 22 bases between them. This CDR3 has 15 amino acids. CDR1 is SGHNT, CDR2 YYREEE, per germline (reference sequence). CDR3 nucleotides: TGTGCCGCCGGGGGGCGCAGGGAGGGCCACACTGAAGCTTTCTTT. Its protein is CAAGGRREGHTEAFF.

In its sample, this clone was seen a few times. V is TRBV27 and J is TRBJ1-2; the D is unclear. Germline V CDR1 and CDR2: MNHEY, SMNVEV (reference sequence). V was cut by 0 bases and J by 7 bases, with 12 bases left in between. This CDR3 has 14 residues. Written as DNA, the CDR3 is TGTGCCAGCAGTTTATCAAAGGGAGGCAGTGGCTACACCTTC. Amino acid sequence: CASSLSKGGSGYTF.

V and J are TRBV10-3 and TRBJ1-4, with 8 bases that match TRBD1. CDR3 length equals 18 residues. Germline V gives CDR1 ENHRY, CDR2 SYGVKD. The junction had 9 bases not matched to a gene; V was cut back by 3 bases and J by 0 bases. The CDR3 nucleotides are TGTGCCATCAGTGAAAGGGCAGGGGGCCCGGCAACTAATGAAAAACTGTTTTTT. This gives the protein CAISERAGGPATNEKLFF.

The rearrangement uses TRBV28 and TRBJ1-1; TRBD1 is a possible D gene (6 bases). Germline V gives CDR1 MDHEN, CDR2 SYDVKM. The CDR3 runs to 15 residues. Trimming took 7 bases from V and 0 from J, leaving 15 bases between them. CDR3 sequence (DNA): TGTGCCAGCACAGCCCTACAGGGCTTGAACACTGAAGCTTTCTTT. The encoded protein is CASTALQGLNTEAFF.

The V gene is TRBV5-5, the J gene TRBJ2-1; possibly TRBD2 for D (7 bases). This CDR3 comprises 18 residues. Germline values: CDR1 SGHKS, CDR2 YYEKEE (reference sequence). The ends were cut back, 1 base at V and 4 bases at J, with 21 bases in the middle. DNA for the CDR3: TGTGCCAGCAGCTTGATGGGGGGGCTTAGACTCTTATACAATGAGCAGTTCTTC. It yields the protein CASSLMGGLRLLYNEQFF.

Written as DNA, the CDR3 is TGTGCCAGCTCGTCCGTGGGACTTCAGGGAAAAGAGACCCAGTACTTC. Residues: CASSSVGLQGKETQYF. This chain joins TRBV18 and TRBJ2-5; possibly TRBD2 for D (6 bases). This CDR3 region has 16 residues. Looked up from germline, CDR1 is KGHSH and CDR2 is LQKENI. Trimming removed 6 bases from V and 3 bases from J, with 20 bases in between.

The rearrangement joins TRBV28 to TRBJ2-7, with 13 bases lining up with TRBD2. The CDR3 extends over 17 amino acids. Trimming cost V 6 bases and J 1 base; bases outside gene matches: 9. Germline assignment: CDR1 MDHEN and CDR2 SYDVKM. The CDR3, as DNA: TGTGCCAGCAGCCAACTAGCGGGAGGGGGGACTTCCTACGAGCAGTACTTC. Translating it yields CASSQLAGGGTSYEQYF.

In this sample, this clone turned up once. The chain has TRBV12-5 and TRBJ1-1; the D gene is possibly TRBD1 (5 bases). The CDR3 length is 17 residues. CDR1 and CDR2 (germline): LGHNT, FRNRAP. V was pared by 5 bases and J by 0 bases, with 19 bases between. The CDR3 loop is CASGPPRGGTVNTEAFF. The CDR3, as DNA: TGTGCTAGTGGTCCCCCCCGGGGGGGGACGGTGAACACTGAAGCTTTCTTT. Drawing the rest from reference TRBV12-5 and TRBJ1-1, the complete variable domain is DARVTQTPRHKVTEMGQEVTMRCQPILGHNTVFWYRQTMMQGLELLAYFRNRAPLDDSGMPKDRFSAEMPDATLATLKIQPSEPRDSAVYFCASGPPRGGTVNTEAFFGQGTRLTVV.

This clone was counted a single time. The rearrangement joins TRBV19 to TRBJ1-6; possibly TRBD1 for D (6 bases). V lost 6 bases and J 4 bases, leaving 16 bases between the germline ends. The CDR3 has 16 amino acids. Germline CDR1 and CDR2: LNHDA and SQIVND (reference sequence). Written as DNA, the CDR3 is TGTGCCAGTAGCACCACGACAGGCGATTATAATTCACCCCTCCACTTT. This encodes CASSTTTGDYNSPLHF.

The chain joins TRBV6-6 to TRBJ1-5; D call uncertain. Germline CDR1 and CDR2: MNHNY and SVGAGI (reference sequence). Trimming cost V 1 base and J 5 bases, with 12 bases left between them. CDR3 size: 15 residues. CDR3 in amino acids: CASSYFSPEDQPQHF. CDR3 bases: TGTGCCAGCAGTTACTTTAGTCCGGAGGATCAGCCCCAGCATTTT.

This chain links TRBV18 with TRBJ1-3, with D unclear. Germline V CDR1 and CDR2: KGHSH, LQKENI. Trimming left V 2 bases short and J 0 bases short, with 11 bases between. There are 16 residues in the CDR3. The CDR3 DNA follows: TGTGCCAGCTCACCAGTCCAGGCTACCTCTGGAAACACCATATATTTT. Its protein product is CASSPVQATSGNTIYF.

The chain links TRBV25-1 to TRBJ1-2, with 8 bases that match TRBD1. Germline assignment: CDR1 MGHDK and CDR2 SYGVNS. V was clipped by 2 bases and J by 1 base; unmatched bases: 3. This CDR3 has 15 amino acids. CDR3 DNA: TGTGCCAGCAGTGAAAGGACAGGGCTTAACTATGGCTACACCTTC. The encoded protein is CASSERTGLNYGYTF.

V gene TRBV27 combines with J gene TRBJ2-7, with 7 bases matching TRBD1. V lost 6 bases, J lost 4 bases, and 18 bases stayed unmatched. The germline V gene has CDR1 MNHEY and CDR2 SMNVEV (reference sequence). The CDR3 runs to 17 residues. The CDR3 loop reads CASSRSWLGTEVYEQYF. The CDR3 DNA follows: TGTGCCAGCAGCCGGTCTTGGCTCGGGACAGAAGTGTACGAGCAGTACTTC.

The rearrangement links TRBV9 to TRBJ2-1; D might be TRBD2 (6 bases). The V end lost 0 bases, the J end lost 5 bases, and 18 bases lay between the germline ends. Germline lookup yields CDR1 SGDLS and CDR2 YYNGEE. The CDR3 is 17 residues long. The CDR3 DNA is TGTGCCAGCAGCGTAGGGAAAGGGACTCCGAGGGACAATGAGCAGTTCTTC. Translating gives CASSVGKGTPRDNEQFF.

The rearrangement links TRBV4-1 to TRBJ2-2, with D possibly being TRBD1 (6 bases). Trimming removed 0 bases at V and 4 bases at J, with 12 bases between. The CDR3 covers 16 residues. CDR1 is MGHRA, CDR2 YSYEKL, per germline. The DNA for the CDR3 is TGCGCCAGCAGCCAAGATTTCAGGGGAGCCACCGGGGAGCTGTTTTTT. This encodes CASSQDFRGATGELFF.

This clone was observed a single time. This rearrangement joins TRBV7-2 to TRBJ1-5; D gene uncertain. V was shortened by 5 bases and J by 3 bases, with 8 bases between the two germline ends. CDR1 is SGHTA, CDR2 FQGNSA, per germline. The CDR3 runs to 13 residues. The CDR3 bases are TGTGCCAGCAGCCGGGGAGTCAATCAGCCCCAGCATTTT. Translation: CASSRGVNQPQHF. The full variable domain, its missing parts supplied by reference TRBV7-2 and TRBJ1-5, is GAGVSQSPSNKVTEKGKDVELRCDPISGHTALYWYRQSLGQGLEFLIYFQGNSAPDKSGLPSDRFSAERTGGSVSTLTIQRTQQEDSAVYLCASSRGVNQPQHFGDGTRLSIL.

The chain is built from TRBV29-1 and TRBJ1-4, with TRBD1 matching 9 bases. The V segment lost 6 bases and the J segment 8 bases; nucleotides outside the gene matches: 7. Per the germline V gene, CDR1 is SQVTM and CDR2 is ANQGSEA. The CDR3 is 13 amino acids. As DNA, the CDR3 is TGCAGCGTCGCGGACAGGGGCCGAGAAAAACTGTTTTTT. Translation gives CSVADRGREKLFF.

The chain combines TRBV6-5 with TRBJ2-7; TRBD1 matches at 10 bases. The CDR3 length is 13 residues. V lost 8 bases and J lost 5; bases outside the gene matches: 6. Germline values: CDR1 MNHEY, CDR2 SVGAGI. CDR3 bases: TGTGCCAGCCACCGGGGACAGGGGCACGAGCAGTACTTC. It yields the protein CASHRGQGHEQYF.

The rearrangement uses TRBV3-1 (or the pseudogene TRBV3-2) and TRBJ2-3, with D possibly being TRBD1 (5 bases). V lost 1 base and J 2 bases, leaving 13 bases between the germline ends. The CDR3 consists of 16 residues. Per germline, CDR1 LGHDT and CDR2 YNNKEL (reference sequence). CDR3 DNA: TGTGCCAGCAGCCAAGGCGACAGAGAGACCACAGATACGCAGTATTTT. It codes for CASSQGDRETTDTQYF.